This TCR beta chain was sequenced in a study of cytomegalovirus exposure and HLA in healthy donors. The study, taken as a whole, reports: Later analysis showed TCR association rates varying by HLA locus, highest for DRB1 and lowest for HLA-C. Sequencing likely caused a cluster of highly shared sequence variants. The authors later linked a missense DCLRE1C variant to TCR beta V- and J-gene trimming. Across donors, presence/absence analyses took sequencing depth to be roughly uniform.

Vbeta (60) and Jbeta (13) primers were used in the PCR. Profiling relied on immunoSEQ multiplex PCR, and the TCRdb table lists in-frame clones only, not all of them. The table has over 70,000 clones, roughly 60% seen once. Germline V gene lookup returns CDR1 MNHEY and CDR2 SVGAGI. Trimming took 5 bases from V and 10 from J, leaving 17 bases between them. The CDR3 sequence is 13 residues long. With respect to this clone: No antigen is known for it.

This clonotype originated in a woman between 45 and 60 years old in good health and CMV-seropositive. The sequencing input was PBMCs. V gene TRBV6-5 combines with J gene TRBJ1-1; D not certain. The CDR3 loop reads CASSDPLSTGAFF. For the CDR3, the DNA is TGTGCCAGCAGTGATCCTCTTTCTACGGGAGCTTTCTTT.